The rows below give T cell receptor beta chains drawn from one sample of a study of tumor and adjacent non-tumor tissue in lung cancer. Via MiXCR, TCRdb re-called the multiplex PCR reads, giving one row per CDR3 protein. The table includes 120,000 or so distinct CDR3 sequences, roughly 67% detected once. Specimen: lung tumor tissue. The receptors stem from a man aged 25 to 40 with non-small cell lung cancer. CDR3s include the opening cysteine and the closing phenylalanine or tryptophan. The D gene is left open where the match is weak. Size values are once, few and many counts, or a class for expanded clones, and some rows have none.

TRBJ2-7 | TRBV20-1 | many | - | TGCAGTGCTAGAGATCAGGGGCGGGGGTACGAGCAGTACTTC | CSARDQGRGYEQYF
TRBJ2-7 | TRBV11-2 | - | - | TGTGCCAGCAGCCCCTTTAACTACGAGCACTACTTC | CASSPFNYEHYF
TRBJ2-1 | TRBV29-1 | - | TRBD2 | TGCAGCGTTGAAGGCCATCGGGGGGGTGGATGTAATGAGCAGTTCTTC | CSVEGHRGGGCNEQFF
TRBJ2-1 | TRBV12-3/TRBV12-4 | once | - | TGTGCCAGCAGACCTTCCCTAACAGGACTCATTGAGCAGTTCTTC | CASRPSLTGLIEQFF
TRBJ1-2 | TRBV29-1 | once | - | TGCAGCCACGGGGACGCGAGCAGGTATGGCTACACCTTC | CSHGDASRYGYTF
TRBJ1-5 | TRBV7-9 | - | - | TGTGCCAGCAGCTTAGACGGGAAACAGACCCAGCATTTT | CASSLDGKQTQHF
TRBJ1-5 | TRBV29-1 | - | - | TGCAGCGTTGGAGATCTGGGCTATAGCAATCAGCCCCAACATTTT | CSVGDLGYSNQPQHF
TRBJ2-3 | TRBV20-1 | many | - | TGCAGTGCTATACCGGGACGGAGCACAGATACGCAGTATTTT | CSAIPGRSTDTQYF
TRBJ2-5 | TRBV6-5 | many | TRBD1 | TGTGCCAGCAGTTACGGGATACAGGGGTGGGAGACCCAGTACTTC | CASSYGIQGWETQYF
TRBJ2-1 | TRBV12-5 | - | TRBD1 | TGTGCTAGTGGTTTGACCCAGGGGGGACAGGGGTCCAATGAGCAGTTCTTC | CASGLTQGGQGSNEQFF
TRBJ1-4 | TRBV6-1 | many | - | TGTGCCAGCAGCGTCCGGGACCCACTTACGAATGAAAAACTGTTTTTT | CASSVRDPLTNEKLFF
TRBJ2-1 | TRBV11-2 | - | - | TGTGCCAGCAGCTTAGTTCGGTGGCAGTGCCACTCCTACAGTGAGCAGTTCTTC | CASSLVRWQCHSYSEQFF
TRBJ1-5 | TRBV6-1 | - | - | TGTGCCAGCAGTGAACTAGCGGGAGGGCCAGATACGCAGCATTTT | CASSELAGGPDTQHF